This T cell receptor (beta chain) was profiled in a study of CD8 T cells in ankylosing spondylitis. General observations from the study: Reported data indicate significant enrichment of disease-linked clones within matched ankylosing spondylitis synovial fluid.

As regards this clonotype: The antigen remains undetermined.

TCRdb used MiXCR to reprocess the 5' RACE reads, holding one entry per CDR3 protein. The data show 250,000 to 400,000 distinct CDR3 sequences, roughly 11% seen once. This CDR3 has 11 amino acids. V dropped 6 bases and J dropped 7 bases, with 10 bases sitting between them. Germline V gene sequence: CDR1 MNHEY, CDR2 SMNVEV (reference sequence). The chain uses TRBV27 and TRBJ2-7, with unresolved D. This receptor was identified in a female donor with ankylosing spondylitis or in good health (not recorded which). The sequencing sample was made of blood, either unsorted or a sorted T cell fraction (not recorded which). CDR3 bases: TGTGCCAGCAGCCCCGACCGAGAGCAGTACTTC. It is translated as CASSPDREQYF.